This TCR beta chain was obtained from a study of blood T cell repertoires in COVID-19. Here immunoSEQ multiplex PCR was the method, and the copy in TCRdb shows in-frame clones only, minus some. The sample includes roughly 380,000 clones, approximately 81% seen only once; the top ten take under 4%. Concerning this clone itself: A read error may account for a junction end that differs from germline.

The sample was peripheral blood. The TCR sequence derives from a woman under 30 with acute or convalescent COVID-19.

The CDR3 nucleotides read TGTGCCAGTAGTATGACAGGGGGGAACTATGGCCACACCTTC. It codes for CASSMTGGNYGHTF. This sequence joins TRBV19 and TRBJ1-2; 9 bases align to TRBD1. CDR1 and CDR2 from the germline V gene are LNHDA and SQIVND (reference sequence). The CDR3 loop spans 14 amino acids.